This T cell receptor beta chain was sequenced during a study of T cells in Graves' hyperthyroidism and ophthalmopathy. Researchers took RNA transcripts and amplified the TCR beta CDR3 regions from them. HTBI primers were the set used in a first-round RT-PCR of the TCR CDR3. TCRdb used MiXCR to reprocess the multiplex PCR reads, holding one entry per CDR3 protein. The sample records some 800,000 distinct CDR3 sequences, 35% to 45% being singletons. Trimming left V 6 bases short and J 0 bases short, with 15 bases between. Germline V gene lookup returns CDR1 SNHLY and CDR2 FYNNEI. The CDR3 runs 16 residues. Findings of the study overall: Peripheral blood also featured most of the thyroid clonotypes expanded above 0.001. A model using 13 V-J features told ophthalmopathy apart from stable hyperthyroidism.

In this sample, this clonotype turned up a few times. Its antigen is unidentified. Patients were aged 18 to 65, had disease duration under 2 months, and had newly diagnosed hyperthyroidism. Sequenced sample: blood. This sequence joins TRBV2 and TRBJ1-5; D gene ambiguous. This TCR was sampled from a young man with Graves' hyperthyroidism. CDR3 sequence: CASSLTSGYSNQPQHF. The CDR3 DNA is TGTGCCAGCAGCTTGACATCGGGGTATAGCAATCAGCCCCAGCATTTT.